The T cell receptor (beta chain) under discussion was sequenced for a study of blood T cells in healthy people across ages. Primers used in a second PCR of roughly 6 to 11 cycles were a sample-barcoded 5' primer and a J-beta primer mix. Each cDNA molecule carried a tag from a template-switch adaptor that contained 12 random nucleotides. From the 5' RACE reads, TCRdb called clonotypes with MiXCR, one entry per CDR3 protein. The sample comprises more than 1,400,000 distinct CDR3 sequences, around 39% of which are singletons, and around 8% rests with the top ten. Germline V gene sequence: CDR1 SQVTM, CDR2 ANQGSEA. This CDR3 has 14 residues. General study findings and limits: Expanded clonotype shifts may have been confounded, as the donors had an unknown CMV status. Estimates of diversity drawn from one million T cells were considered underestimates. In long-lived donors, naive CD4+ cell counts and diversity exceeded those of aged donors.

This clonotype showed up just a few times. Its target is not known. What was sequenced was blood. This TCR was sampled from a woman aged 18 to 35 in good health. This chain connects TRBV29-1 to TRBJ2-4; D may be TRBD1 or TRBD2 (5 bases each). Judging by the DNA end, TRBJ2-7 fits better; the J call may be wrong. CDR3 nucleotide sequence: TGCAGCGTAGAAAGACCGGGACCTTACTACGAGCAGTACTTC. Amino acid sequence: CSVERPGPYYEQYF.